This TCR beta chain was recovered during a study of T cell responses to AZD1222 COVID-19 vaccine. Clones were read by immunoSEQ multiplex PCR, and TCRdb kept only the in-frame ones, dropping some. In the table there are roughly 160,000 clones, approximately 94% of which are singletons. Study results and caveats: Regions 160-218 and 743-854 held dominance among vaccine-associated CD4 TCRs, which spanned spike. There were mostly white British donors and more females than males, and clonal diversity was possibly underestimated.

In regard to this clone: The antigen remains unidentified.

CDR3 size: 12 residues. The V end was cut by 4 bases, the J end by 3 bases, with 7 bases between. Germline values: CDR1 SGHKS, CDR2 YYEKEE (reference sequence). The sequences come from peripheral blood, collected on day 0 of AZD1222 vaccination. The receptor was derived from an adult in good health. The chain combines TRBV5-5 with TRBJ1-2, with D unclear. The CDR3 is CASSTRDYGYTF. The CDR3 bases are TGTGCCAGCAGCACACGCGACTATGGCTACACCTTC.